These 27 T cell receptor beta chains came from one sample sequenced in a study of CD8+ T cells in alopecia areata. Reverse transcribed after extraction, RNA yielded cDNA as the sequencing template. The protocol was immunoSEQ multiplex PCR, while the TCRdb copy is restricted to in-frame clones and leaves out a portion. The sample carries about 82,000 clones, roughly 51% recorded once. Sequencing was carried out using NKG2D-high CD8+ T cells sorted from blood. The receptors here all came from a human donor with alopecia areata.

This clone was seen a handful of times. The V and J genes are TRBV29-1 and TRBJ2-3; 10 bases fit TRBD2. Germline CDR1 is SQVTM and CDR2 is ANQGSEA. V dropped 4 bases and J dropped 0; count of bases not matched to a gene: 16. The CDR3 totals 19 residues. The CDR3 nucleotides are TGCAGCGTTGTTCACACCGCCCCGCTAGCGGGAGATAGCACAGATACGCAGTATTTT. This codes for CSVVHTAPLAGDSTDTQYF.

In this sample, this clone turned up a few times. The V gene is TRBV29-1, the J gene TRBJ2-7; no definite D call. Deletions cut 6 bases from V and 0 bases from J, with 9 bases between. The CDR3 spans 12 residues. Per germline, CDR1 SQVTM and CDR2 ANQGSEA. DNA for the CDR3: TGCAGCGTGCTTAGCTCCTCCTACGAGCAGTACTTC. Residues: CSVLSSSYEQYF.

This rearrangement joins TRBV4-1 to TRBJ1-4; D gene uncertain. V gave up 4 bases and J gave up 8 bases, with 17 bases separating them. The CDR3 spans 15 residues. The V gene's germline CDR1 is MGHRA and CDR2 YSYEKL. The CDR3 reads CASSLPNQYKEKLFF. The CDR3 DNA follows: TGCGCCAGCAGCCTACCAAATCAGTACAAAGAAAAACTGTTTTTT.

There are a few counts of this clone. The rearrangement links TRBV7-9 to TRBJ2-5; no clear D. V lost 8 bases to trimming and J lost 4 bases, with 8 bases between them. Germline V CDR1 and CDR2: SEHNR, FQNEAQ (reference sequence). The CDR3 is 11 amino acids. The CDR3 DNA reads as TGTGCCAGCGAGGTGCGAGAGACCCAGTACTTC. Protein sequence: CASEVRETQYF.

The CDR3 region is CASSPPPGEFF. In DNA form, the CDR3 reads TGTGCCAGCAGCCCCCCCCCGGGAGAGTTCTTC. The chain links TRBV28 to TRBJ2-1; a weak D match, TRBD2 (6 bases). The germline V gene encodes CDR1 MDHEN and CDR2 SYDVKM. V was pared by 6 bases and J by 14 bases, with 14 bases between. The length of the CDR3 is 11 residues.

This chain joins TRBV27 and TRBJ2-5, with D maybe TRBD2 (5 bases). The CDR3 covers 14 residues. The V and J ends lost 6 bases and 7 bases respectively, with 18 bases between them. Germline V gives CDR1 MNHEY, CDR2 SMNVEV (reference sequence). The CDR3 sequence is CASSALRETWTQYF. The CDR3 nucleotides are TGTGCCAGCAGCGCCCTAAGGGAGACCTGGACCCAGTACTTC.

The chain couples TRBV29-1 to TRBJ2-1; 11 nucleotides align to TRBD2. This CDR3 comprises 15 residues. V lost 4 bases to trimming and J lost 6 bases; unmatched junction nucleotides: 8. Germline lookup yields CDR1 SQVTM and CDR2 ANQGSEA. The CDR3 sequence is CSVAGTSGEFNEQFF. The CDR3 bases are TGCAGCGTTGCAGGGACTAGCGGAGAGTTCAATGAGCAGTTCTTC.

This clone was counted between two and nine times. V usage is TRBV4-3 and J usage is TRBJ2-3, with TRBD2 matching over 7 bases. CDR3 length equals 15 residues. V dropped 3 bases and J dropped 2; count of bases not matched to a gene: 5. Germline CDR1 LGHNA, CDR2 YSLEER. The CDR3 protein is CASSHSSGITDTQYF. Written as DNA, the CDR3 is TGCGCCAGCAGCCACTCTAGCGGCATCACAGATACGCAGTATTTT.

This clone was recorded a few times. The rearrangement joins TRBV29-1 to TRBJ2-6, with unresolved D. Germline V CDR1 and CDR2: SQVTM, ANQGSEA. Trimming stripped 0 bases from V and 0 bases from J, with 6 bases between. The CDR3 runs to 15 residues. This CDR3 reads CSVEEKDSGANVLTF. The DNA of the CDR3 is TGCAGCGTTGAAGAGAAGGACTCTGGGGCCAACGTCCTGACTTTC. Using reference TRBV29-1 and TRBJ2-6 for the parts outside the CDR3, the full variable domain is SAVISQKPSRDICQRGTSLTIQCQVDSQVTMMFWYRQQPGQSLTLIATANQGSEATYESGFVIDKFPISRPNLTFSTLTVSNMSPEDSSIYLCSVEEKDSGANVLTFGAGSRLTVL.

The V and J genes are TRBV9 and TRBJ2-1; maybe TRBD1 (5 bases). Trimming took 1 base from V and 8 from J, leaving 22 bases between them. The CDR3 is 17 residues long. CDR1 and CDR2 (germline): SGDLS, YYNGEE. CDR3 amino acids: CASSVRLMGLEEDEQFF. The CDR3 DNA reads as TGTGCCAGCAGCGTACGTCTGATGGGGCTTGAAGAGGATGAGCAGTTCTTC.

The rearrangement joins TRBV4-2 to TRBJ1-1, with D possibly TRBD1 on 6 matching bases. Germline values: CDR1 LGHNA, CDR2 YNFKEQ. CDR3 length equals 15 residues. Trimming removed 1 base at V and 7 bases at J, with 16 bases between. The CDR3 DNA reads TGTGCCAGCAGCCAAGTAACTGGGGGCCGGAGTGAAGCTTTCTTT. It is translated as CASSQVTGGRSEAFF.

The chain has TRBV2 and TRBJ2-1; D is unclear. CDR1 SNHLY and CDR2 FYNNEI come from the germline V gene. This CDR3 is built from 12 residues. V lost 7 bases and J lost 5, with 9 bases in between. The CDR3 coding sequence is TGTGCCAGCATCAACACCCACAATGAGCAGTTCTTC. Encoded protein: CASINTHNEQFF.

The rearrangement joins TRBV5-1 to TRBJ1-2, with D maybe TRBD1 (5 bases). The CDR3 consists of 12 residues. Germline CDR1 is SGHRS and CDR2 is YFSETQ. Trimming took 2 bases from V and 5 from J, leaving 7 bases between them. CDR3 residues: CASSFDSYGYTF. The CDR3 nucleotides read TGCGCCAGCAGCTTTGACAGTTATGGCTACACCTTC.

This clone was observed a few times. The rearrangement links TRBV2 to TRBJ2-7, with D unresolved. The germline V gene has CDR1 SNHLY and CDR2 FYNNEI. The ends were cut back, 3 bases at V and 3 bases at J, with 9 bases in the middle. The CDR3 spans 13 residues. The CDR3: CASSEGTSYEQYF. The CDR3 region has the DNA TGTGCCAGCAGTGAGGGTACCAGCTACGAGCAGTACTTC.

J is TRBJ2-7 and V is TRBV28; a possible D gene is TRBD2 (5 bases). Germline CDR1 reads MDHEN; CDR2 reads SYDVKM. V dropped 3 bases and J dropped 6 bases, with 15 bases sitting between them. This CDR3 has 14 amino acids. Written as DNA, the CDR3 is TGTGCCAGCAGTTTGGGGATTCGGGGTCTCGAGCAGTACTTC. This gives the protein CASSLGIRGLEQYF.

This clone was seen a handful of times. The chain combines TRBV9 with TRBJ2-7; TRBD2 aligns across 7 bases. This CDR3 region has 15 residues. In germline, CDR1 is SGDLS, CDR2 YYNGEE. Trimming at V came to 0 bases and at J to 3 bases, leaving 6 bases not matched to a gene. The chain's CDR3 is CASSVASAGNYEQYF. The CDR3 DNA sequence: TGTGCCAGCAGCGTAGCCTCAGCGGGAAACTACGAGCAGTACTTC.

This clone was counted only a few times. The gene calls are TRBV5-4 and TRBJ2-5; D is perhaps TRBD2 (6 bases). CDR1 SGHNT and CDR2 YYREEE come from the germline V gene (reference sequence). CDR3 length: 14 residues. Deletions cut 4 bases from V and 4 bases from J, with 14 bases between. In DNA form, the CDR3 reads TGTGCCAGCAGCGTAACGGGAGACGGAGAGACCCAGTACTTC. Amino acid sequence: CASSVTGDGETQYF.

This chain joins TRBV30 and TRBJ2-1, with D hard to call. The CDR3 has 13 amino acids. Germline CDR1 is GTSNPN and CDR2 is SVGIG (reference sequence). V was clipped by 2 bases and J by 6 bases, with 11 bases between them. This CDR3 reads CAWSFSTANEQFF. In DNA, the CDR3 is TGTGCCTGGAGTTTCTCTACTGCCAATGAGCAGTTCTTC.

This clone was picked up a small number of times. V and J are TRBV29-1 and TRBJ2-7, with TRBD2 matching 11 bases. This CDR3 region has 15 residues. Germline V gives CDR1 SQVTM, CDR2 ANQGSEA. With 7 bases clipped from V and 3 bases from J, the junction kept 11 bases outside the gene matches. CDR3 bases: TGCAGCGCTTATGTATTTAGCGGGAGGGACTACGAGCAGTACTTC. It encodes CSAYVFSGRDYEQYF.

The rearrangement uses TRBV29-1 and TRBJ2-5; 7 positions match TRBD1. The J call may be incorrect, as the DNA end agrees better with TRBJ2-7. Germline lookup yields CDR1 SQVTM and CDR2 ANQGSEA. The CDR3 contains 10 residues. The CDR3: CSVTGDEQYF. CDR3 coding DNA: TGCAGCGTCACAGGGGACGAGCAGTACTTC.

The J gene is TRBJ2-5, the V gene TRBV4-1, with a weak D call TRBD1 (6 bases). CDR1 and CDR2 from the germline V gene are MGHRA and YSYEKL. The CDR3 is 15 amino acids. Deletions cut 1 base from V and 5 bases from J, with 14 bases between. CDR3 nucleotide sequence: TGCGCCAGCAGCCAAGCGGGGCAGGGGTCGGAGACCCAGTACTTC. It specifies CASSQAGQGSETQYF.

The chain carries TRBV5-6 and TRBJ2-7; 9 bases are shared with TRBD1. CDR1 and CDR2 from the germline V gene are SGHDT and YYEEEE. The CDR3 is 15 amino acids. J gave up 6 bases and V 2 bases, and 9 bases lay outside the gene matches. The CDR3 nucleotides are TGTGCCAGCAGCTTCTACAGGGGGCGCATCAGCGAGCAGTACTTC. Protein sequence: CASSFYRGRISEQYF.

This clone was counted a few times. V and J are TRBV29-1 and TRBJ2-1; 11 bases line up with TRBD2. Germline V lookup: CDR1 SQVTM, CDR2 ANQGSEA. The ends lost 3 bases at V and 7 bases at J; junction bases unmatched: 5. The CDR3 runs to 14 residues. CDR3 protein: CSVDVSGRGNEQFF. CDR3 nucleotide sequence: TGCAGCGTTGACGTTAGCGGGAGGGGTAATGAGCAGTTCTTC.

V usage is TRBV27 and J usage is TRBJ1-6; D remains unclear. Trimming stripped 3 bases from V and 8 bases from J, with 8 bases between. The CDR3 covers 13 residues. The V gene's germline CDR1 is MNHEY and CDR2 SMNVEV (reference sequence). Written as DNA, the CDR3 is TGTGCCAGCAGTTTGACCACCGATTCACCCCTCCACTTT. Encoded protein: CASSLTTDSPLHF.

The CDR3 coding sequence is TGTGCCAGCAGCTCACAGGGTACCGACCTCAACGTGCAGTTCTTC. This sequence encodes CASSSQGTDLNVQFF. The chain uses TRBV7-9 and TRBJ2-1, with a tentative D call TRBD1 (6 bases). The germline V gene has CDR1 SEHNR and CDR2 FQNEAQ (reference sequence). This CDR3 contains 15 residues. V was cut by 4 bases and J by 12 bases, with 22 bases left in between.

This chain joins TRBV28 and TRBJ1-5; no definite D call. Per the germline V gene, CDR1 is MDHEN and CDR2 is SYDVKM. V was clipped by 2 bases and J by 1 base, with 6 bases between them. The CDR3 has 14 residues. CDR3 bases: TGTGCCAGCAGTTTAGCAGGCAGCAATCAGCCCCAGCATTTT. Amino acid sequence: CASSLAGSNQPQHF.

The chain employs TRBV4-1 and TRBJ2-1, with a tentative D call TRBD2 (5 bases). From germline, CDR1 is MGHRA and CDR2 YSYEKL. V was cut by 0 bases and J by 4 bases, with 16 bases left in between. The CDR3 loop spans 17 amino acids. Here the CDR3 DNA reads TGCGCCAGCAGCCAAGATAACAAAGGAAGGAGGTACAATGAGCAGTTCTTC. Its protein is CASSQDNKGRRYNEQFF.